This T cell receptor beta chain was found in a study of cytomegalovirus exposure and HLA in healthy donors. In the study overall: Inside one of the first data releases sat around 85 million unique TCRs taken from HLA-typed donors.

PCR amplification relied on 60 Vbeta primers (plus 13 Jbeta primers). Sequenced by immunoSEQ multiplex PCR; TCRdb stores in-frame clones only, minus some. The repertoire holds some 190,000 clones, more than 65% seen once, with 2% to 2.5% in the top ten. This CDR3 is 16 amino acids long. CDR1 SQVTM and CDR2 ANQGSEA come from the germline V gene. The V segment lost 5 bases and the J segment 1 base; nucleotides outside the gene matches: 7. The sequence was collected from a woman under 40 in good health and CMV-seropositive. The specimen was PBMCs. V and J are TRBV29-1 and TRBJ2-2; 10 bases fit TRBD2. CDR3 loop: CSVSTSGDLNTGELFF. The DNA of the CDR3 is TGCAGCGTTTCCACTAGCGGGGACTTGAACACCGGGGAGCTGTTTTTT.